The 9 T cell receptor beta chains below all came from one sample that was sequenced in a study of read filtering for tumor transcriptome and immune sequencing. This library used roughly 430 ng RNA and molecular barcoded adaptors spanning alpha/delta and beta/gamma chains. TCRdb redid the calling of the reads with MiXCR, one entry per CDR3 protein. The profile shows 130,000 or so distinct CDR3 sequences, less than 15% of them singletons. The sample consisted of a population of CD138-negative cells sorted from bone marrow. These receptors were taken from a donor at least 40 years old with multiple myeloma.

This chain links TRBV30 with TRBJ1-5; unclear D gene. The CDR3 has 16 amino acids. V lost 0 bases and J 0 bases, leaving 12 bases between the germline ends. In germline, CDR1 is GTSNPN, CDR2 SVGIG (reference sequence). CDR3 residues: CAWSVSLRLSNQPQHF. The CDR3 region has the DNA TGTGCCTGGAGTGTATCCCTGAGACTTAGCAATCAGCCCCAGCATTTT.

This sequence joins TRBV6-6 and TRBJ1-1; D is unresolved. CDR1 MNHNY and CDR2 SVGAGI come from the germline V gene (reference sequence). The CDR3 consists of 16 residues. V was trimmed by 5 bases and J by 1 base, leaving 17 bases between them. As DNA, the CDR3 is TGTGCCAGCAGTCCTTCGGCCCCCCCCCCGAACACTGAAGCTTTCTTT. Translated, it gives CASSPSAPPPNTEAFF.

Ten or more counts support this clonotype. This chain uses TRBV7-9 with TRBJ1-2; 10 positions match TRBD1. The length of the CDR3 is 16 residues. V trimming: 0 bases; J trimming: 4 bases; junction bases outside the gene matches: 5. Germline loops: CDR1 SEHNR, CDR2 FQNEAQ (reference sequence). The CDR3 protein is CASSLAGQGLTYGYTF. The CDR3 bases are TGTGCCAGCAGCTTAGCGGGACAGGGGTTGACCTATGGCTACACCTTC.

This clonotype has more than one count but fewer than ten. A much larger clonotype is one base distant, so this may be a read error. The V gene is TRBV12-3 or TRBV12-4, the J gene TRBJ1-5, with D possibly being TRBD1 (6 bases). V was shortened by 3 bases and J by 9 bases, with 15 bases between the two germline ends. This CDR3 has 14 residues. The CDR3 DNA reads TGTGCCAGCAGTTTGAGCGGGGGCCATCGGCCCCAGCATTTT. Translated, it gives CASSLSGGHRPQHF.

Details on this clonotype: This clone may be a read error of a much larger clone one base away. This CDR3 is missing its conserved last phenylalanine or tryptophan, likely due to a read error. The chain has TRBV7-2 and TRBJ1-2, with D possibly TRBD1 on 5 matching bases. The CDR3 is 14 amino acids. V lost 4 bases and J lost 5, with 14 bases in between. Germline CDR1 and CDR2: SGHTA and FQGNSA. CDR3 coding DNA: TGTGCCAGCAGCTCCGGGGCGGGGGTATATGGCTACACCTCC. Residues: CASSSGAGVYGYTS.

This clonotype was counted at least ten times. CDR3 residues: CSAKSSGSTWEQYF. For the CDR3, the DNA is TGCAGTGCGAAAAGTAGCGGGAGTACGTGGGAGCAGTACTTC. The chain carries TRBV20-1 and TRBJ2-7, with TRBD2 matching over 9 bases. Trimming at V came to 6 bases and at J to 7 bases, leaving 13 bases not matched to a gene. This CDR3 comprises 14 residues. Germline V lookup: CDR1 DFQATT, CDR2 SNEGSKA (reference sequence).

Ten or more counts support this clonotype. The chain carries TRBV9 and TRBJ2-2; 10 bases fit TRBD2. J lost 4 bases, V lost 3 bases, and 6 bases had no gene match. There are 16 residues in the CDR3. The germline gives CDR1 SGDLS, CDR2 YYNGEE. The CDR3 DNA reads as TGTGCCAGCAGCGCAGGGACTAGCGAAACCACCGGGGAGCTGTTTTTT. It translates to CASSAGTSETTGELFF. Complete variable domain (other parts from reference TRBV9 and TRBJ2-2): DSGVTQTPKHLITATGQRVTLRCSPRSGDLSVYWYQQSLDQGLQFLIQYYNGEERAKGNILERFSAQQFPDLHSELNLSSLELGDSALYFCASSAGTSETTGELFFGEGSRLTVL.

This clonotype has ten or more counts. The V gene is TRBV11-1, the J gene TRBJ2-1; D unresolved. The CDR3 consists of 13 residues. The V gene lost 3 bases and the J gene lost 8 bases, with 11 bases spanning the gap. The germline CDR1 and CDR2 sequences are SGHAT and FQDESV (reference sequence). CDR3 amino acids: CASSFGSGDEQFF. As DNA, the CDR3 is TGTGCCAGCAGCTTCGGATCAGGCGATGAGCAGTTCTTC. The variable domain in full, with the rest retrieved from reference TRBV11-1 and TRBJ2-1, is EAEVAQSPRYKITEKSQAVAFWCDPISGHATLYWYRQILGQGPELLVQFQDESVVDDSQLPKDRFSAERLKGVDSTLKIQPAELGDSAMYLCASSFGSGDEQFFGPGTRLTVL.

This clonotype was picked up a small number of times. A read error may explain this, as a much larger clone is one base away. The CDR3 protein is CAISRHWASDTDTQYF. CDR3 nucleotides: TGTGCCATCAGTCGCCACTGGGCCAGCGACACAGATACGCAGTATTTT. V is TRBV10-3 and J is TRBJ2-3; D ambiguous. The ends were cut back, 5 bases at V and 2 bases at J, with 17 bases in the middle. This CDR3 spans 16 amino acids. The germline V gene encodes CDR1 ENHRY and CDR2 SYGVKD.